This TCR beta chain was retrieved from a study of shared clonotypes between healthy human individuals. Regarding the study as a whole: What limited the represented genetic and exposure-history diversity was the small number of donors.

This table comes from immunoSEQ multiplex PCR, and its TCRdb copy is limited to in-frame clones, with some not included. The sample includes roughly 2.1 million clones, 93% of them seen just once. CD45RO-negative, CCR7-positively selected cells formed the naive CD8 fraction, excluding terminally differentiated effector memory CD45RA+ cells. Comment on this clone: Its specificity is unknown.

The ends lost 4 bases at V and 7 bases at J; junction bases unmatched: 15. The germline V gene encodes CDR1 SEHNR and CDR2 FQNEAQ (reference sequence). CDR3 length equals 16 residues. The TCR comes from a man between 18 and 35 years old in good health. Some clones in this sample may be carry-over from other donors' samples. Sequencing was done on a sample of naive CD8+ T cells from PBMCs. This sequence joins TRBV7-9 and TRBJ2-7; 8 positions agree with TRBD1. CDR3 in DNA: TGTGCCAGCAGCTCGAACCCATGGACAGGGCCGGGGGAGCAGTACTTC. This sequence encodes CASSSNPWTGPGEQYF.